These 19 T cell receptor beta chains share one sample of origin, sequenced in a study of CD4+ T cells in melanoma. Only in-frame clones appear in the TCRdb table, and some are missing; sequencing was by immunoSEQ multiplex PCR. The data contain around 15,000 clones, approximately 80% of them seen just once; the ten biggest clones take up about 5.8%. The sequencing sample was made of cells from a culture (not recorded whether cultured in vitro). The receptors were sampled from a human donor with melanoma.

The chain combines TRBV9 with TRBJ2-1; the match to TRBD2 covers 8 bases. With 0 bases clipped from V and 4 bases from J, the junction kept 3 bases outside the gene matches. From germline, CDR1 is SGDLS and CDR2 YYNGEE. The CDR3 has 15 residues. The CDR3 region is CASSVDSGTYNEQFF. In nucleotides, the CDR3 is TGTGCCAGCAGCGTAGATAGCGGGACTTACAATGAGCAGTTCTTC. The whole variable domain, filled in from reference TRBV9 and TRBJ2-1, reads DSGVTQTPKHLITATGQRVTLRCSPRSGDLSVYWYQQSLDQGLQFLIQYYNGEERAKGNILERFSAQQFPDLHSELNLSSLELGDSALYFCASSVDSGTYNEQFFGPGTRLTVL.

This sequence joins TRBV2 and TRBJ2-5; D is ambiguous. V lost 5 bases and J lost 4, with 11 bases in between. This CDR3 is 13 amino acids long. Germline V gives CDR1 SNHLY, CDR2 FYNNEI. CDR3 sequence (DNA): TGTGCCAGCAGTCTAGGACGCGGAGAGACCCAGTACTTC. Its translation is CASSLGRGETQYF.

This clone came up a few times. The CDR3: CASSSTSTSTDTQYF. As DNA, the CDR3 is TGTGCCAGCAGCTCCACTAGCACTAGCACAGATACGCAGTATTTT. This chain links TRBV7-2 with TRBJ2-3, with a weak D call TRBD2 (6 bases). The CDR3 sequence is 15 residues long. Looked up from germline, CDR1 is SGHTA and CDR2 is FQGNSA. V was shortened by 4 bases and J by 0 bases, with 11 bases between the two germline ends.

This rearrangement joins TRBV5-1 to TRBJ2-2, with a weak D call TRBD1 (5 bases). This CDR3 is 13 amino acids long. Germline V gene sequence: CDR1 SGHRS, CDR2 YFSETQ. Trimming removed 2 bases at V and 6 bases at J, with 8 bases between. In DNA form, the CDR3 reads TGCGCCAGCAGCTTACAGGTTGCCGGGGAGCTGTTTTTT. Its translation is CASSLQVAGELFF.

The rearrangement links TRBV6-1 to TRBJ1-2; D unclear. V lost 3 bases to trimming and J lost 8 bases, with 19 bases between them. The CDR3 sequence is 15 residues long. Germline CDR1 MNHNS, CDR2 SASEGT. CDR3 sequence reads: CASSDMGKRGKGYTF. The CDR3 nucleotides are TGTGCCAGCAGTGATATGGGGAAAAGAGGGAAGGGCTACACCTTC.

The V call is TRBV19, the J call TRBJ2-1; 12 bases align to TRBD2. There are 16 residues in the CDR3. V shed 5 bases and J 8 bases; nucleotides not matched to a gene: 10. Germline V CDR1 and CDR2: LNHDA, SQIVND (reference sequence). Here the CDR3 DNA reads TGTGCCAGTAGTTTGATACTAGCGGGGGGTCTCTATGAGCAGTTCTTC. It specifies CASSLILAGGLYEQFF.

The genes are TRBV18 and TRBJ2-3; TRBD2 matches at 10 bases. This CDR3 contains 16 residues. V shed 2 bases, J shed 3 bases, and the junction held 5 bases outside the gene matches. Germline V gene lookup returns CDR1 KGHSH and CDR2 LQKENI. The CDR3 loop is CASSPAGLARTDTQYF. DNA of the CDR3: TGTGCCAGCTCACCAGCGGGACTAGCGAGGACAGATACGCAGTATTTT.

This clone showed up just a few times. CDR3 protein: CAWTEGGLGSGNTIYF. The CDR3 DNA is TGTGCCTGGACCGAGGGAGGGTTGGGCTCTGGAAACACCATATATTTT. The chain joins TRBV30 to TRBJ1-3; D uncertain. Germline V lookup: CDR1 GTSNPN, CDR2 SVGIG (reference sequence). The CDR3 length is 16 residues. Trimming cost V 4 bases and J 0 bases, with 16 bases left between them.

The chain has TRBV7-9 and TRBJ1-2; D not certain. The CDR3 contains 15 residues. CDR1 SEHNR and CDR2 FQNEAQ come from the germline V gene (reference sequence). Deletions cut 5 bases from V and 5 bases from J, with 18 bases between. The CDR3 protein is CASSRGEGMGYGYTF. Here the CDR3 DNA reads TGTGCCAGCAGCCGCGGGGAAGGAATGGGGTATGGCTACACCTTC.

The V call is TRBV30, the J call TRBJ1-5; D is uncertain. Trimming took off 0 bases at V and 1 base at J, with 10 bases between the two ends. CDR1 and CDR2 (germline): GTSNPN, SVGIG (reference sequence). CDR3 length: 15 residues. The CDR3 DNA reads TGTGCCTGGAGTGTACGGGGAGTAAGCAATCAGCCCCAGCATTTT. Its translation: CAWSVRGVSNQPQHF.

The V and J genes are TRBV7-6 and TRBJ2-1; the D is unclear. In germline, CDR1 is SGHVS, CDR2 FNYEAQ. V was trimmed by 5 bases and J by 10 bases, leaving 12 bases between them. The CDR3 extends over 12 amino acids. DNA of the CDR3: TGTGCCAGCAGCCCCCGCACATCCGAGCAGTTCTTC. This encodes CASSPRTSEQFF.

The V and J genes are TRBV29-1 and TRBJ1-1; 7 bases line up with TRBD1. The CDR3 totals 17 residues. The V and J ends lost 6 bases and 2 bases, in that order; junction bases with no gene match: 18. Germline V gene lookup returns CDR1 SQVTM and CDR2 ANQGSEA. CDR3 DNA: TGCAGCGTCTACCATGGTGGCAGGGGGGGTGTAAACACTGAAGCTTTCTTT. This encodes CSVYHGGRGGVNTEAFF.

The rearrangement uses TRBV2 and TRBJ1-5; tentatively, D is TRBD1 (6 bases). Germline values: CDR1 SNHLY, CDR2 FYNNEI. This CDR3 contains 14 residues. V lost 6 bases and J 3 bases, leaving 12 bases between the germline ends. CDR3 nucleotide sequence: TGTGCCAGCAGCCTACAGGGCACCAATCAGCCCCAGCATTTT. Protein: CASSLQGTNQPQHF.

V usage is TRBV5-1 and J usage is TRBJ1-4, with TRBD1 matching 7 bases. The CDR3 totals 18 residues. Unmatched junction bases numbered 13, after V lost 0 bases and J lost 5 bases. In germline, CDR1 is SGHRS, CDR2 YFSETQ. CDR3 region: CASSLGWDSKARNEKLFF. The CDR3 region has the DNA TGCGCCAGCAGCTTGGGTTGGGACAGCAAGGCCAGGAATGAAAAACTGTTTTTT.

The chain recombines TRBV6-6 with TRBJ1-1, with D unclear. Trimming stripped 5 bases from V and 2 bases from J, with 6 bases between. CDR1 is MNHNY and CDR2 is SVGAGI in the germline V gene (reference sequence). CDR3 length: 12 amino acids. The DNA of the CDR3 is TGTGCCAGCAGTCCCTCTAACACTGAAGCTTTCTTT. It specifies CASSPSNTEAFF.

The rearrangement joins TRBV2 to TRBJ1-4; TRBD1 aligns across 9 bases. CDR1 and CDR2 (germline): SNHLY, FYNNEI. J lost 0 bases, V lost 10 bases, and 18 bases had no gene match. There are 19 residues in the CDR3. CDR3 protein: CATRWRTGATFATNEKLFF. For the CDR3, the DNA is TGTGCCACCCGATGGAGGACAGGGGCGACCTTTGCAACTAATGAAAAACTGTTTTTT.

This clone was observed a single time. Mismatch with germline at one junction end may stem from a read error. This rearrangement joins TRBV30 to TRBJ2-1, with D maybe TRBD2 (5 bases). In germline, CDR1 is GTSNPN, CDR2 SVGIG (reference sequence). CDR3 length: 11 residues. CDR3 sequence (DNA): TGTGCCTGGAGTGTACCGGGGAATTGGGTCTTC. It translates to CAWSVPGNWVF.

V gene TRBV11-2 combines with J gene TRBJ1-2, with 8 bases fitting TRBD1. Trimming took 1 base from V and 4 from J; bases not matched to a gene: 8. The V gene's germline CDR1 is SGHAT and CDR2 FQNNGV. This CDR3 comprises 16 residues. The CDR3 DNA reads TGTGCCAGCAGCTTAGGATTCTCGGGACAGGTCTATGGCTACACCTTC. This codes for CASSLGFSGQVYGYTF.

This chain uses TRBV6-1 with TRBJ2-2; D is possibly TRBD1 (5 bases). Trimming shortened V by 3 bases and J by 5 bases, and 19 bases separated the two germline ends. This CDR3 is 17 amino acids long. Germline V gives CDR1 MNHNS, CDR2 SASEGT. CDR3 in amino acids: CASSEAYQGARTGELFF. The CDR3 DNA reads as TGTGCCAGCAGTGAGGCGTATCAAGGGGCACGGACCGGGGAGCTGTTTTTT.